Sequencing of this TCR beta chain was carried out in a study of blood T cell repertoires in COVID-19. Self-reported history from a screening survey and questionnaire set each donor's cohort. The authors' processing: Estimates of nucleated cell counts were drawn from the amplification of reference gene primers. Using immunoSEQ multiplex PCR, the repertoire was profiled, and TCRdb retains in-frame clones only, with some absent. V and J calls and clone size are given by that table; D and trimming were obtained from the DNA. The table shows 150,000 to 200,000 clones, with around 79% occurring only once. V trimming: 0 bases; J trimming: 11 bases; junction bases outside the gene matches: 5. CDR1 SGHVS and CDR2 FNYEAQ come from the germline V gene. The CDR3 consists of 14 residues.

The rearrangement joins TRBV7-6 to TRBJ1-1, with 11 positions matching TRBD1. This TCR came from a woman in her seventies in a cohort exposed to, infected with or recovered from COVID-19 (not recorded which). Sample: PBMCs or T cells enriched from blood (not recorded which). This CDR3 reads CASSLAGTGGRAFF. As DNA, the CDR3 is TGTGCCAGCAGCTTAGCCGGGACAGGGGGTCGGGCTTTCTTT. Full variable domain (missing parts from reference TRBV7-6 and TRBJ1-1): GAGVSQSPRYKVTKRGQDVALRCDPISGHVSLYWYRQALGQGPEFLTYFNYEAQQDKSGLPNDRFSAERPEGSISTLTIQRTEQRDSAMYRCASSLAGTGGRAFFGQGTRLTVV.